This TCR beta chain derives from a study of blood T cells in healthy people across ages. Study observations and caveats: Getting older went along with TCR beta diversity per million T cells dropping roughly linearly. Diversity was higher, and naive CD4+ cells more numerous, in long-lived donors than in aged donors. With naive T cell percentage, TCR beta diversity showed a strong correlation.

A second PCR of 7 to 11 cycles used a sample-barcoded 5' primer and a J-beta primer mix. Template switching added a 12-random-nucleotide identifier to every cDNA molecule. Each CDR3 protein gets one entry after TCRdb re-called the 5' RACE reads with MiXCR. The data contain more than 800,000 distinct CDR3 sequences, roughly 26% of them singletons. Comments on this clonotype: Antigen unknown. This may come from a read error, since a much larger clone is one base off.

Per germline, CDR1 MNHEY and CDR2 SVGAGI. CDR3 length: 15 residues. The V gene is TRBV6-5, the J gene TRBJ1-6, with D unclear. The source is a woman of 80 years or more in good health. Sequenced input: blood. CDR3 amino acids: CASNPRESYNSHLHF. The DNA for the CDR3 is TGTGCCAGCAATCCCAGAGAGTCCTATAATTCACACCTCCACTTT.